A single sample gave rise to the 2 T cell receptor beta chains below, sequenced in a study of blood T cell repertoires in COVID-19. Produced via immunoSEQ multiplex PCR; TCRdb's table is partial and in-frame only. The sample lists 400,000 to 450,000 clones; 75% to 90% were seen once. Sequencing was done on a sample of peripheral blood. All receptors derive from a woman in her thirties or forties with COVID-19, enrolled during active disease.

The chain couples TRBV11-2 to TRBJ2-7; 7 bases match TRBD2. In germline, CDR1 is SGHAT, CDR2 FQNNGV. CDR3 length: 14 amino acids. V shed 5 bases and J 6 bases; nucleotides not matched to a gene: 10. The CDR3 region is CASSLSGIGTEQYF. The DNA of the CDR3 is TGTGCCAGCAGCCTGAGCGGGATAGGTACCGAGCAGTACTTC.

With respect to this clone: Other DNA sequences in the same sample also yield this CDR3. The V and J genes are TRBV5-1 and TRBJ1-2; no clear D gene. Germline CDR1 and CDR2: SGHRS and YFSETQ. Trimming pared 4 bases from V and 4 bases from J, leaving 8 bases between. There are 12 residues in the CDR3. Here the CDR3 reads CASSLDFYGYTF. The CDR3 region has the DNA TGCGCCAGCAGCCTTGACTTCTATGGCTACACCTTC.